These 3 T cell receptor beta chains were sequenced from one sample in a study of blood T cell repertoires in COVID-19. The repertoire was sequenced with immunoSEQ multiplex PCR; TCRdb's copy has only in-frame clones and lacks some. The repertoire holds approximately 200,000 clones, with roughly 87% as singletons. The sequencing sample was made of peripheral blood. These receptor sequences come from a middle-aged man with active or convalescent COVID-19.

The chain is built from TRBV11-3 and TRBJ2-1; D is uncertain. The CDR3 runs to 13 residues. Trimming removed 5 bases from V and 6 bases from J, with 11 bases in between. Germline CDR1 SGHNT, CDR2 YENEEA. The CDR3 sequence: CASSPVSGNEQFF. For the CDR3, the DNA is TGTGCCAGCAGCCCTGTTTCAGGCAATGAGCAGTTCTTC.

J is TRBJ2-1 and V is TRBV29-1; the match to TRBD2 covers 13 bases. Germline lookup yields CDR1 SQVTM and CDR2 ANQGSEA. After removal of 4 bases from V and 0 bases from J, the junction contained 9 bases not matched to a gene. The length of the CDR3 is 18 residues. The CDR3: CSVGGLAGETNSYNEQFF. DNA for the CDR3: TGCAGCGTTGGAGGACTAGCGGGAGAAACCAACTCCTACAATGAGCAGTTCTTC.

The CDR3, as DNA: TGTGCCAGCAGTTTACTGGGACTAGCGACCGGGGAGCTGTTTTTT. Encoded protein: CASSLLGLATGELFF. The J gene is TRBJ2-2, the V gene TRBV27; 10 bases line up with TRBD2. The CDR3 runs 15 residues. The germline V gene encodes CDR1 MNHEY and CDR2 SMNVEV (reference sequence). The V gene end was trimmed by 2 bases and the J gene end by 5 bases; junction bases not matched to a gene: 2.